This T cell receptor beta chain was profiled in a study of cytomegalovirus exposure and HLA in healthy donors. For the study at large: Approximately 85 million unique TCRs from HLA-typed donors were held in an early data release. Study outcomes and limitations: Upon later analysis, TCR association rates were observed to vary by HLA locus, being highest for DRB1 and lowest for HLA-C.

The CDR3 is 16 residues long. Trimming took 0 bases from V and 4 from J, leaving 15 bases between them. CDR1 MGHRA and CDR2 YSYEKL come from the germline V gene. This clone was detected a few times. Antigen specificity is unknown. The PCR contained 60 Vbeta and 13 Jbeta primers. Using immunoSEQ multiplex PCR, the repertoire was profiled, and TCRdb retains in-frame clones only, with some absent. The sample consists of 150,000 or so clones, roughly 80% of them appearing once. The specimen sequenced was PBMCs. The chain employs TRBV4-1 and TRBJ1-2; D possibly corresponds to TRBD1 (5 bases). The clonotype originates from a man between 18 and 35 years old in good health and CMV-seropositive. CDR3 nucleotides: TGCGCCAGCAGCCAAGATGGTGGGGGGGACCTCTATGGCTACACCTTC. This translates into CASSQDGGGDLYGYTF.